This is a list of T cell receptor beta chains from one sample in a study of shared clonotypes between healthy human individuals. Using immunoSEQ multiplex PCR, the repertoire was profiled, and TCRdb retains in-frame clones only, with some absent. The data contain more than 2 million clones, 93% of them singletons. What was sequenced was naive CD8+ T cells from PBMCs. All receptors derive from a man between 18 and 29 years old in good health. Some clones in this sample may be carry-over from other donors' samples. The conserved cysteine and the conserved F or W are not part of the CDR3 here.

J: TRBJ2-5; V: TRBV28; CDR3: ASSLYAGARETQY
J: TRBJ2-5; V: TRBV7-3; CDR3: ASSLDQRGTGGKETQY
J: TRBJ2-1; V: TRBV9; CDR3: ASSDPPGLMRF
J: TRBJ2-5; V: TRBV27; CDR3: ASSEGLAVQETQY
J: TRBJ2-1; V: TRBV28; CDR3: ASSLWTSVGGRNEQF
J: TRBJ2-1; V: TRBV15; CDR3: ATSSRDFNEQF
J: TRBJ1-3; V: TRBV6-1; CDR3: ASSWTVGNTIY
J: TRBJ1-1; V: TRBV7-3; CDR3: ASSPSVRGNTEAF
J: TRBJ2-4; V: TRBV6-1; CDR3: ASGKTGAGKNIQY
J: TRBJ2-5; V: TRBV28; CDR3: ASSPRQGGVAQY
J: TRBJ2-1; V: TRBV5-1; CDR3: ASSIPTSGSNEQF
J: TRBJ2-7; V: TRBV4-1; CDR3: ASSQYPDESYEQY
J: TRBJ2-5; V: TRBV6-5; CDR3: ASSYNSAGSEETQY
J: TRBJ1-5; V: TRBV28; CDR3: ASSSLGTDLPQH
J: TRBJ2-1; V: TRBV10-2; CDR3: ASSGGSEQF
J: TRBJ1-5; V: TRBV27; CDR3: ASSLRNSNQPQH
J: TRBJ1-1; V: TRBV21-1; CDR3: ASSNSQGEGNTEAF
J: TRBJ1-5; V: TRBV28; CDR3: ASSQRTGGRQPQH
J: TRBJ2-7; V: TRBV7-9; CDR3: ASSSGQISYEQY
J: TRBJ2-1; V: TRBV9; CDR3: ASSVAGRGYNEQF
J: TRBJ2-1; V: TRBV29-1; CDR3: SVEMGLAGLPNEQF
J: TRBJ2-7; V: TRBV27; CDR3: ASSLSAVSYEQY
J: TRBJ1-1; V: TRBV29-1; CDR3: SVDRTGGEAF
J: TRBJ2-7; V: TRBV27; CDR3: ASGYSGSYEQY
J: TRBJ1-4; V: TRBV6-1; CDR3: ASCSGYRKEKLF
J: TRBJ2-1; V: TRBV27; CDR3: ASSSQPSGSNNEQF